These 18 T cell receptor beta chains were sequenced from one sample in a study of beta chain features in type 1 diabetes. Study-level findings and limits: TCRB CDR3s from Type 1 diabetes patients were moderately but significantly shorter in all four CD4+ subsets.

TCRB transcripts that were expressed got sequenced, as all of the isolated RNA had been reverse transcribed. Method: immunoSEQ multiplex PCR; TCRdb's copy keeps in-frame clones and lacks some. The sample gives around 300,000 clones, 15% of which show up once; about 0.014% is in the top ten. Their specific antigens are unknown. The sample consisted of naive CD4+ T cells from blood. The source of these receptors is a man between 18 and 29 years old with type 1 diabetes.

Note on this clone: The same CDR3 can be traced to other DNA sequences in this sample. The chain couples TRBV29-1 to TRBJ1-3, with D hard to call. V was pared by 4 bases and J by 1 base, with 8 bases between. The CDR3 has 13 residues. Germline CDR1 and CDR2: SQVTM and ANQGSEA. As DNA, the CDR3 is TGCAGCGTTGCCCTACTTTCTGGAAACACCATATATTTT. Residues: CSVALLSGNTIYF.

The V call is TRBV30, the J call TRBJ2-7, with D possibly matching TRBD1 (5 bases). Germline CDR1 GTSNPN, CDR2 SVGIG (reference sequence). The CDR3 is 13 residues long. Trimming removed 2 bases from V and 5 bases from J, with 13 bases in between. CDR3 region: CAWSSGFVNEQYF. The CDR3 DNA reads TGTGCCTGGAGTTCAGGGTTTGTGAACGAGCAGTACTTC.

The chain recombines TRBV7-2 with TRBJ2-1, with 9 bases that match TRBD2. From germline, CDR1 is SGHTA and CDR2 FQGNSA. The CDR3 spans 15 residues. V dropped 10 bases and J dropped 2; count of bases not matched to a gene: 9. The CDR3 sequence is CATGLADGPYNEQFF. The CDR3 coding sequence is TGTGCCACGGGACTAGCTGATGGTCCCTACAATGAGCAGTTCTTC.

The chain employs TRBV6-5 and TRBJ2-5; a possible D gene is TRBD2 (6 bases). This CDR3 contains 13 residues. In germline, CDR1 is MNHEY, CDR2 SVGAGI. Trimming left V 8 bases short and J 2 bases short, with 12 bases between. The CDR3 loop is CASGRGNQETQYF. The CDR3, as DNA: TGTGCCAGCGGACGGGGGAATCAAGAGACCCAGTACTTC.

CDR3 DNA: TGTGCCAGCAGCAGAACCGGACAGGGCCCAGATACGCAGTATTTT. It codes for CASSRTGQGPDTQYF. This chain uses TRBV7-2 with TRBJ2-3; 8 bases map to TRBD1. The CDR3 extends over 15 amino acids. Germline CDR1 reads SGHTA; CDR2 reads FQGNSA. V trimming: 5 bases; J trimming: 4 bases; junction bases outside the gene matches: 8.

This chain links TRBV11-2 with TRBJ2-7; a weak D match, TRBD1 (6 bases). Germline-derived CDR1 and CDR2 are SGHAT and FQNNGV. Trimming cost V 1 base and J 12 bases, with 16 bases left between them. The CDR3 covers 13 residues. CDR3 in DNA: TGTGCCAGCAGCTTAGGAGGCCACAGGGTACCGTACTTC. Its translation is CASSLGGHRVPYF.

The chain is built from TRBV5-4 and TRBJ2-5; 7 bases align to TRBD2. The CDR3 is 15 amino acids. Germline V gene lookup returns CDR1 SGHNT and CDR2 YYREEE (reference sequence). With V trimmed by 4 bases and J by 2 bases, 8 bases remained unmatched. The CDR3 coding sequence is TGTGCCAGCAGCGGGGGTGCGGGGGTACAAGAGACCCAGTACTTC. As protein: CASSGGAGVQETQYF. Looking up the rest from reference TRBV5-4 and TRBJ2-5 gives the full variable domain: ETGVTQSPTHLIKTRGQQVTLRCSSQSGHNTVSWYQQALGQGPQFIFQYYREEENGRGNFPPRFSGLQFPNYSSELNVNALELDDSALYLCASSGGAGVQETQYFGPGTRLLVL.

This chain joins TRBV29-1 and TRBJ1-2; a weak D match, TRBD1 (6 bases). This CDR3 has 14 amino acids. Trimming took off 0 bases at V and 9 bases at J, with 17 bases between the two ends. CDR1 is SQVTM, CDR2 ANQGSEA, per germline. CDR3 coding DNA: TGCAGCGTTGAAGATCCGAGGGGGAGTAATAGCTACACCTTC. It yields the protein CSVEDPRGSNSYTF.

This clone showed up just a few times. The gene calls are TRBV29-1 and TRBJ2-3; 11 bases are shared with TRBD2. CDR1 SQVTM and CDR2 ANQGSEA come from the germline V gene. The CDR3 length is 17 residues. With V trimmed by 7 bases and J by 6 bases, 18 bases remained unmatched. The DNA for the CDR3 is TGCAGCGACCCGCGCTCCATTACTAGCGGGGGCGGGGATACGCAGTATTTT. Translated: CSDPRSITSGGGDTQYF.

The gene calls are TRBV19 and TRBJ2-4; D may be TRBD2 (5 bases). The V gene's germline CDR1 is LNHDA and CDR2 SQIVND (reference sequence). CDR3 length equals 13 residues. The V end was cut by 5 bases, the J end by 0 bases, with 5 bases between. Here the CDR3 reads CASSEGAKNIQYF. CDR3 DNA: TGTGCCAGTAGTGAGGGAGCCAAAAACATTCAGTACTTC.

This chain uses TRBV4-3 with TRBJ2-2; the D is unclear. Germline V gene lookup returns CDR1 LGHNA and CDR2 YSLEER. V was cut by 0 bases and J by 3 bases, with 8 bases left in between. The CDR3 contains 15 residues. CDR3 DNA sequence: TGCGCCAGCAGCCAAGATCTGGCCGACACCGGGGAGCTGTTTTTT. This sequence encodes CASSQDLADTGELFF.

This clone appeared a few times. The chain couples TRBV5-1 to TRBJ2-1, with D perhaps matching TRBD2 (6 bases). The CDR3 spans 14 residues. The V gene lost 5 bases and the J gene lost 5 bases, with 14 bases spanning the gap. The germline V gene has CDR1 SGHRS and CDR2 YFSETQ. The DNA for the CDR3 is TGCGCCAGCAGGCGGGACTCACCCGACAATGAGCAGTTCTTC. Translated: CASRRDSPDNEQFF.

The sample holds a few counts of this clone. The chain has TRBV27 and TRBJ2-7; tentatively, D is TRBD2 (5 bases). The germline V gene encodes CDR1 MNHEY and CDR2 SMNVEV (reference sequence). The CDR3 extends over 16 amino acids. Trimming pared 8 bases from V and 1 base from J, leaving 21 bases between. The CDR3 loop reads CASGTFDNSGSYEQYF. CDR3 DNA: TGTGCCAGCGGAACCTTTGACAATTCGGGGTCCTACGAGCAGTACTTC.

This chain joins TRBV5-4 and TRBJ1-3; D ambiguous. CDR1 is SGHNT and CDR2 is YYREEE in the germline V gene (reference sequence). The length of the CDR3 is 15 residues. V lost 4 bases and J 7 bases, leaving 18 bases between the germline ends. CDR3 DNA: TGTGCCAGCAGCGATGCTTCGGGGTTGAAGAACACCATATATTTT. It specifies CASSDASGLKNTIYF.

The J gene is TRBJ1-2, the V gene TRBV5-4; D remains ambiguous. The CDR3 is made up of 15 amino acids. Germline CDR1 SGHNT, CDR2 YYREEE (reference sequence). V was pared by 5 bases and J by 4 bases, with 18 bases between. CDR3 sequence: CASRHPEAGSYGYTF. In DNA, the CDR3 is TGTGCCAGCAGACACCCGGAGGCGGGTAGCTATGGCTACACCTTC.

The CDR3 here is CASSPILAGASTGELFF. In DNA form, the CDR3 reads TGTGCCAGCAGCCCTATCCTAGCGGGAGCGTCGACCGGGGAGCTGTTTTTT. This chain uses TRBV11-2 with TRBJ2-2; 10 nucleotides agree with TRBD2. CDR1 is SGHAT and CDR2 is FQNNGV in the germline V gene. The CDR3 has 17 amino acids. Trimming at V came to 5 bases and at J to 5 bases, leaving 11 bases not matched to a gene.

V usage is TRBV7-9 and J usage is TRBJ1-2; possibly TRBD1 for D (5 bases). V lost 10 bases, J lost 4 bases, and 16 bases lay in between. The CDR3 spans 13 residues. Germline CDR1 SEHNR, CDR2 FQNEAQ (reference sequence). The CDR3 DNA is TGTGCCACCATGGCGGGGCGTTCCTATGGCTACACCTTC. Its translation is CATMAGRSYGYTF.

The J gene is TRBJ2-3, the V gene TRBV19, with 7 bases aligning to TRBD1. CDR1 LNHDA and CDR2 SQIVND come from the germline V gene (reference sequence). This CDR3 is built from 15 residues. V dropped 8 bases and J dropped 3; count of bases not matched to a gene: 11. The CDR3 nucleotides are TGTGCCAGTTCTACCCCGGGACAGTCAACAGATACGCAGTATTTT. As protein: CASSTPGQSTDTQYF.